The sequence of this T cell receptor (beta chain) was determined in a study of technical replicates of blood from a handful of donors. Produced via immunoSEQ multiplex PCR; TCRdb's table is partial and in-frame only. This sample has around 76,000 clones, with about 90% found just once. V shed 0 bases and J 1 base; nucleotides not matched to a gene: 5. CDR1 SGHRS and CDR2 YFSETQ come from the germline V gene. This CDR3 comprises 16 residues. Sample: T cells isolated from PBMCs. This sequence originates from a human donor in good health. J is TRBJ1-1 and V is TRBV5-1; 8 positions match TRBD1. CDR3 DNA: TGCGCCAGCAGCTTGGGGGACAGGACTGAGAACACTGAAGCTTTCTTT. Its protein product is CASSLGDRTENTEAFF.